Here is one T cell receptor (beta chain) with its context. The ends were cut back, 3 bases at V and 0 bases at J, with 12 bases in the middle. This CDR3 spans 16 amino acids. Germline V CDR1 and CDR2: MNHEY, SMNVEV (reference sequence). These data come from a study of T cell changes during pregnancy in multiple sclerosis. Clones were sequenced by immunoSEQ multiplex PCR, and TCRdb holds only the in-frame ones, with some missing. The table shows about 80,000 clones, with approximately 90% occurring only once. The input for sequencing was peripheral blood, taken before pregnancy. The V and J genes are TRBV27 and TRBJ1-5, with a weak D call TRBD1 (5 bases). The sequence was obtained from a female donor with multiple sclerosis, enrolled in a pregnancy study. This CDR3 is CASSLGQPYSNQPQHF. The CDR3 DNA reads TGTGCCAGCAGTTTGGGGCAGCCCTATAGCAATCAGCCCCAGCATTTT.